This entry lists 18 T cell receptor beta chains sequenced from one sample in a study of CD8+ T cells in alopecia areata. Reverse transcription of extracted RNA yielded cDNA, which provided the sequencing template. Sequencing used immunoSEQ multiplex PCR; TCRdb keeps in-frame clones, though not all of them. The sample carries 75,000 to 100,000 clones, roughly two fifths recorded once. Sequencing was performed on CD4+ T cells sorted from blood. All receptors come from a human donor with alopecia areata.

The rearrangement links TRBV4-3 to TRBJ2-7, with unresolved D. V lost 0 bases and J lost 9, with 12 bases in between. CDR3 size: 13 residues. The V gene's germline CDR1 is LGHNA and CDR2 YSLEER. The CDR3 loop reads CASSQDRMERQYF. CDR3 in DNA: TGCGCCAGCAGCCAAGATCGAATGGAACGGCAGTACTTC.

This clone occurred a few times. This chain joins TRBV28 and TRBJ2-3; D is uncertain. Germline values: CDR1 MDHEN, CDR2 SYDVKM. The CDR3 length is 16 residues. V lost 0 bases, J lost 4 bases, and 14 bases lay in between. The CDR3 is CASSLWAKRSSDTQYF. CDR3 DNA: TGTGCCAGCAGTTTATGGGCTAAGAGGTCATCAGATACGCAGTATTTT.

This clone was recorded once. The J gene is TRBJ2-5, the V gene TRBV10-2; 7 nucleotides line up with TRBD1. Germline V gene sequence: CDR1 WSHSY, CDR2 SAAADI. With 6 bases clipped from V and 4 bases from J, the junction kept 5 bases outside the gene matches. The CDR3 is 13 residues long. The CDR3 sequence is CASSGQVRETQYF. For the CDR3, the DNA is TGCGCCAGCAGCGGACAGGTCCGAGAGACCCAGTACTTC.

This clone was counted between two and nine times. DNA of the CDR3: TGCGCCAGCTCGGTGGGGAACACTGAAGCTTTCTTT. This sequence encodes CASSVGNTEAFF. The rearrangement joins TRBV4-3 to TRBJ1-1, with D uncertain. Trimming shortened V by 8 bases and J by 1 base, and 8 bases separated the two germline ends. The CDR3 is 12 residues long. Looked up from germline, CDR1 is LGHNA and CDR2 is YSLEER.

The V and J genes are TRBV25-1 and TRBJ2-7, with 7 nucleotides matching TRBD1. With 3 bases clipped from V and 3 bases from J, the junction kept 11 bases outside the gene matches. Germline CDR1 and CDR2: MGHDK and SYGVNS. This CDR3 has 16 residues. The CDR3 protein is CASSDQTGRSIYEQYF. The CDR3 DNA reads TGTGCCAGCAGTGACCAGACAGGGCGGTCTATCTACGAGCAGTACTTC.

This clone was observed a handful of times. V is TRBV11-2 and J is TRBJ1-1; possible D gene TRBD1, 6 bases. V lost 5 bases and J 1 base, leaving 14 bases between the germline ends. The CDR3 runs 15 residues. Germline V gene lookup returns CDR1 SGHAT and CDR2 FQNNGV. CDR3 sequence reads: CASSTRPGQNTEAFF. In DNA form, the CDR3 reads TGTGCCAGCAGCACACGACCGGGACAGAACACTGAAGCTTTCTTT.

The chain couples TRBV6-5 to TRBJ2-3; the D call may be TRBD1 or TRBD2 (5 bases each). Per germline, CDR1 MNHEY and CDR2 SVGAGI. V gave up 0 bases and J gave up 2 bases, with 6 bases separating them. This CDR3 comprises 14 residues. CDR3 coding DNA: TGTGCCAGCAGTTACTCCGGGGCCACAGATACGCAGTATTTT. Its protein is CASSYSGATDTQYF.

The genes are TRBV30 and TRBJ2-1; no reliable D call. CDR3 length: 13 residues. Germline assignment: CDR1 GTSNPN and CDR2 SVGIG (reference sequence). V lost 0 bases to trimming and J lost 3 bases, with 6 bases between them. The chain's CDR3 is CAWSVNIYNEQFF. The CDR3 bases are TGTGCCTGGAGTGTGAACATCTACAATGAGCAGTTCTTC. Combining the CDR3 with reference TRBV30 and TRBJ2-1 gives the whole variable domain SQTIHQWPATLVQPVGSPLSLECTVEGTSNPNLYWYRQAAGRGLQLLFYSVGIGQISSEVPQNLSASRPQDRQFILSSKKLLLSDSGFYLCAWSVNIYNEQFFGPGTRLTVL.

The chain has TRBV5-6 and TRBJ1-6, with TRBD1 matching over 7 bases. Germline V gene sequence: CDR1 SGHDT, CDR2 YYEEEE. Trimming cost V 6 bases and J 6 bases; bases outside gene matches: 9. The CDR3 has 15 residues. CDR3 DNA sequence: TGTGCCAGCAACCTACTCGACAGGGTTAATTCACCCCTCCACTTT. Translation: CASNLLDRVNSPLHF.

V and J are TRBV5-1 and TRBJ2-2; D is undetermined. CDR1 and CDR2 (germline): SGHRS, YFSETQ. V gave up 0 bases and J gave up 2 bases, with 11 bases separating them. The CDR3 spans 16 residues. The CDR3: CASSLGSLANTGELFF. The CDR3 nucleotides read TGCGCCAGCAGCTTGGGGTCTTTAGCAAACACCGGGGAGCTGTTTTTT.

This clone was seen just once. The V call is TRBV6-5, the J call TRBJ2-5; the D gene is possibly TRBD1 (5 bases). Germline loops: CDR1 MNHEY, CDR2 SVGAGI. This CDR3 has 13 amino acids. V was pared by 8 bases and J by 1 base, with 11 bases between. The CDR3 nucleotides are TGTGCCAGCGGACCAGGGTTCCAAGAGACCCAGTACTTC. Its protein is CASGPGFQETQYF.

CDR3 nucleotides: TGTGCCAGCAGTTTAGTGATGAACACTGAAGCTTTCTTT. Translation gives CASSLVMNTEAFF. The chain combines TRBV28 with TRBJ1-1; D gene uncertain. The CDR3 is 13 amino acids. V was pared by 2 bases and J by 0 bases, with 4 bases between. Germline CDR1 and CDR2: MDHEN and SYDVKM.

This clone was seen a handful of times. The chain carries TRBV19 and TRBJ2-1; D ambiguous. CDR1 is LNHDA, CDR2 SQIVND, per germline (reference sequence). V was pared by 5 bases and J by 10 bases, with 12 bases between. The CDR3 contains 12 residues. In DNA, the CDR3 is TGTGCCAGTAGTCTTATTTATGGGGAGCAGTTCTTC. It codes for CASSLIYGEQFF. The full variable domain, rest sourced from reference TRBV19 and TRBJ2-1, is DGGITQSPKYLFRKEGQNVTLSCEQNLNHDAMYWYRQDPGQGLRLIYYSQIVNDFQKGDIAEGYSVSREKKESFPLTVTSAQKNPTAFYLCASSLIYGEQFFGPGTRLTVL.

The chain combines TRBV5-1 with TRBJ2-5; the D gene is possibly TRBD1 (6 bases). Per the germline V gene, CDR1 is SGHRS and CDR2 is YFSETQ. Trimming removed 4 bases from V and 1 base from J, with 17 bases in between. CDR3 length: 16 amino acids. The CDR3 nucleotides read TGCGCCAGCAGCCCTAAAAGACAGGCGATCCAAGAGACCCAGTACTTC. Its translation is CASSPKRQAIQETQYF.

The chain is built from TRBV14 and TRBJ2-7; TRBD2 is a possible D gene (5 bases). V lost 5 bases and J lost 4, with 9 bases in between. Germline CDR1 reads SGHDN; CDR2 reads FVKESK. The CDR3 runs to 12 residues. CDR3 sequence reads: CASSWESYEQYF. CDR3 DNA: TGTGCCAGCAGCTGGGAGAGTTACGAGCAGTACTTC.

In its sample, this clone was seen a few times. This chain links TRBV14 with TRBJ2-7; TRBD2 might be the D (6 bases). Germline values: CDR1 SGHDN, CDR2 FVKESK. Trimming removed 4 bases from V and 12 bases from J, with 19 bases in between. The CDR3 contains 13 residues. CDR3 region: CASSLGLLKTMYF. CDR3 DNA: TGTGCCAGCAGCCTGGGACTCCTGAAAACAATGTACTTC.

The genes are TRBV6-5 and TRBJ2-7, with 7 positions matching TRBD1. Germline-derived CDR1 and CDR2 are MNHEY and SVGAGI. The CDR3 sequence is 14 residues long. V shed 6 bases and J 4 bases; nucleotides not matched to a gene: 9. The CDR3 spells CASSLDRDGYEQYF. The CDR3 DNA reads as TGTGCCAGCAGCCTCGACAGGGACGGATACGAGCAGTACTTC.

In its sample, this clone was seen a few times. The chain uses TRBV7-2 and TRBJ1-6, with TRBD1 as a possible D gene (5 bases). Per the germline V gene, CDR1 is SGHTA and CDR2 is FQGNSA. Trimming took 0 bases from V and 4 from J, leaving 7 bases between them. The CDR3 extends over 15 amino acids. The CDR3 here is CASSLAGGYNSPLHF. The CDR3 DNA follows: TGTGCCAGCAGCTTAGCGGGGGGATATAATTCACCCCTCCACTTT.